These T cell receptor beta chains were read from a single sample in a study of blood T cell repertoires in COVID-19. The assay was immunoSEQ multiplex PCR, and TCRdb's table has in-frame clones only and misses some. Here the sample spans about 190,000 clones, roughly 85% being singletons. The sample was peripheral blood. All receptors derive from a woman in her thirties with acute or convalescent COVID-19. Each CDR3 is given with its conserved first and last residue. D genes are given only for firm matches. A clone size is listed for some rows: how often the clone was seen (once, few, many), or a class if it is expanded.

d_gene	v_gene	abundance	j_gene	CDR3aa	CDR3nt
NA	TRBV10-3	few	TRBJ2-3	CAISESRLLGSDTQYF	TGTGCCATCAGTGAGTCGAGACTCCTAGGATCTGATACGCAGTATTTT
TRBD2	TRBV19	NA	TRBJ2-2	CASRWTSGSTGELFF	TGTGCCAGTAGATGGACTAGCGGGAGCACCGGGGAGCTGTTTTTT
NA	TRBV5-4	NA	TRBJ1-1	CASSLGGVNTEAFF	TGTGCCAGCAGCTTGGGGGGGGTGAACACTGAAGCTTTCTTT
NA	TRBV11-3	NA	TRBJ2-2	CASSLGQGSDTGELFF	TGTGCCAGCAGCTTAGGGCAGGGGAGCGACACCGGGGAGCTGTTTTTT
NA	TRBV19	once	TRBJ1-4	CASAGGGEKLFF	TGTGCCAGTGCAGGTGGAGGTGAAAAACTGTTTTTT
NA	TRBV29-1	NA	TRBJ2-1	CSVAGFGDEQFF	TGCAGCGTTGCTGGTTTCGGAGATGAGCAGTTCTTC
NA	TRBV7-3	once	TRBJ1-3	CASSLFNRSSSGNTIYF	TGTGCCAGCAGCTTATTTAACCGGTCCTCCTCTGGAAACACCATATATTTT
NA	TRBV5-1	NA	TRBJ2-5	CASRTEGFQETQYF	TGCGCCAGCCGGACAGAAGGATTCCAAGAGACCCAGTACTTC
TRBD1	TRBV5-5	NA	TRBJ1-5	CASSTLTGDQPQHF	TGTGCCAGCAGCACACTGACAGGGGATCAGCCCCAGCATTTT
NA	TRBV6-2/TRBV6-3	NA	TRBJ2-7	CASSYSIPGTTGEQYF	TGTGCCAGCAGTTACTCGATACCGGGGACAACAGGCGAGCAGTACTTC
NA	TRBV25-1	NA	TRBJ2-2	CASSERRDSSTGELFF	TGTGCCAGCAGTGAAAGGAGGGACTCCAGCACCGGGGAGCTGTTTTTT
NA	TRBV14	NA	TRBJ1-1	CASSLIGQGNTEAFF	TGTGCCAGCAGCCTCATCGGTCAGGGAAACACTGAAGCTTTCTTT
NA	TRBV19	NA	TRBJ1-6	CASTGLPLHF	TGTGCCAGTACAGGCTTACCCCTCCACTTT
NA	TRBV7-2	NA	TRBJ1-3	CASNIGGGSGNTIYF	TGTGCCAGCAACATAGGGGGGGGCTCTGGAAACACCATATATTTT
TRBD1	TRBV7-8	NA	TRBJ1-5	CARSWTGHSNQPQHF	TGTGCCAGGTCTTGGACAGGACATAGCAATCAGCCCCAGCATTTT
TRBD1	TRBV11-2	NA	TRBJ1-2	CASSLLTGNGYTF	TGTGCCAGCAGCTTACTGACAGGGAATGGCTACACCTTC
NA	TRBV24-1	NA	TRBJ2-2	CATSDEHLNTGELFF	TGTGCCACCAGTGACGAGCATTTGAACACCGGGGAGCTGTTTTTT
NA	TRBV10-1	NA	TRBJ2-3	CASSESGRDTQYF	TGCGCCAGCAGTGAGAGCGGGCGGGATACGCAGTATTTT
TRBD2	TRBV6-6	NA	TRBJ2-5	CASSQVAGAGETQYF	TGTGCCAGCAGTCAAGTAGCGGGGGCAGGGGAGACCCAGTACTTC
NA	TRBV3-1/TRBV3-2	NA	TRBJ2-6	CASSQAGFGSGANVLTF	TGTGCCAGCAGCCAAGCAGGGTTCGGTTCTGGGGCCAACGTCCTGACTTTC
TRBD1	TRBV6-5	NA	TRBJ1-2	CASSYLGTANYGYTF	TGTGCCAGCAGTTACTTAGGGACAGCTAACTATGGCTACACCTTC
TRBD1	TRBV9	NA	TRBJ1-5	CASSAGQGNQPQHF	TGTGCCAGCAGCGCTGGACAGGGAAATCAGCCCCAGCATTTT
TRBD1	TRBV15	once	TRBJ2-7	CATSRDRGQGAYEQYF	TGTGCCACCAGCAGAGATAGGGGGCAAGGGGCCTACGAGCAGTACTTC
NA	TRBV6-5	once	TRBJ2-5	CATRGGYQETQYF	TGTGCCACCAGGGGCGGGTACCAAGAGACCCAGTACTTC
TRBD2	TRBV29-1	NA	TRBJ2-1	CSVGLAGRVSGLHNEQFF	TGCAGCGTTGGACTAGCGGGAAGGGTCTCGGGGCTACACAATGAGCAGTTCTTC
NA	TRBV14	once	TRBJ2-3	CASSLRPAADTQYF	TGTGCCAGCAGCCTTAGACCTGCGGCAGATACGCAGTATTTT
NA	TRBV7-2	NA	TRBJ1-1	CASSLSSWNTEAFF	TGTGCCAGCAGCTTATCGTCTTGGAACACTGAAGCTTTCTTT
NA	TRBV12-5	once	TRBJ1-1	CASGPSPGAGLGSEAFF	TGTGCTAGTGGTCCTTCACCTGGGGCAGGCCTGGGTTCTGAAGCTTTCTTT
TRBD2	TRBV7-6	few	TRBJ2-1	CASSLTVAGAGRYNEQFF	TGTGCCAGCAGCTTGACCGTTGCGGGAGCGGGAAGATACAATGAGCAGTTCTTC
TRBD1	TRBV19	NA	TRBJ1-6	CASSIAGTGVNSPLHF	TGTGCCAGTAGTATAGCCGGGACAGGGGTTAATTCACCCCTCCACTTT
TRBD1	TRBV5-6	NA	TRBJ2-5	CASRGQGRETQYF	TGTGCCAGCAGAGGACAGGGGAGGGAGACCCAGTACTTC
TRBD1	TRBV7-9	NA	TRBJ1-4	CASSTTGATNEKLFF	TGTGCCAGCAGCACCACAGGGGCAACTAATGAAAAACTGTTTTTT
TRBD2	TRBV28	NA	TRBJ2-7	CASSLAGEGEQYF	TGTGCCAGCAGTTTAGCGGGAGAAGGCGAGCAGTACTTC
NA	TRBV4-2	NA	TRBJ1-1	CASSQGNRQNTEAFF	TGTGCCAGCAGCCAAGGAAACAGACAGAACACTGAAGCTTTCTTT
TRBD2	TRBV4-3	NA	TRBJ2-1	CASSQRVLAGTDEQFF	TGCGCCAGCAGCCAAAGGGTTCTAGCGGGAACTGACGAGCAGTTCTTC
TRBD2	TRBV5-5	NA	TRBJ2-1	CASSFERIPRGGDNEQFF	TGTGCCAGCAGCTTCGAGCGGATACCCCGGGGGGGTGACAATGAGCAGTTCTTC
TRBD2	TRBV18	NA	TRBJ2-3	CASSPSTSGVKDTQYF	TGTGCCAGCTCACCTTCGACTAGCGGGGTGAAAGATACGCAGTATTTT
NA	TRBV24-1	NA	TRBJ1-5	CATSDSTYSNQPQHF	TGTGCCACCAGTGATTCGACTTATAGCAATCAGCCCCAGCATTTT
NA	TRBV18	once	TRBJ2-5	CASSPKHTETQYF	TGTGCCAGCTCACCAAAGCATACCGAGACCCAGTACTTC
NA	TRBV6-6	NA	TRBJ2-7	CASSPETGPAYEQYF	TGTGCCAGCAGTCCCGAAACAGGCCCGGCCTACGAGCAGTACTTC
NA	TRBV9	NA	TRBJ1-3	CASSVSGESGNTIYF	TGTGCCAGCAGCGTCTCAGGGGAATCTGGAAACACCATATATTTT
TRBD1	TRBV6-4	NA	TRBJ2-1	CASRGGQGEETNEQFF	TGTGCCAGCAGAGGGGGACAGGGGGAAGAAACGAATGAGCAGTTCTTC
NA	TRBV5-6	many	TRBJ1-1	CASSLAGGPRAEAFF	TGTGCCAGCAGCTTGGCCGGGGGGCCTCGGGCTGAAGCTTTCTTT
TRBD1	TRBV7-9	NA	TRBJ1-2	CASSVTKTGGDYGYTF	TGTGCCAGCAGCGTCACAAAGACAGGGGGCGACTATGGCTACACCTTC
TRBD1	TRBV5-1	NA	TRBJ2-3	CASSFTTGGWGLGDTDTQYF	TGCGCCAGCAGCTTCACGACAGGGGGCTGGGGACTAGGCGATACAGATACGCAGTATTTT
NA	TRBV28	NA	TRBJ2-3	CASSLQGAGADTQYF	TGTGCCAGCAGTTTACAAGGGGCAGGGGCAGATACGCAGTATTTT
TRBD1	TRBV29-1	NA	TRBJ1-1	CSVTDRWMNTEAFF	TGCAGCGTTACGGACAGGTGGATGAACACTGAAGCTTTCTTT
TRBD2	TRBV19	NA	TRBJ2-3	CASSIDQTGTSGRNADTQYF	TGTGCCAGTAGTATAGATCAAACCGGGACTAGCGGGAGGAACGCAGATACGCAGTATTTT
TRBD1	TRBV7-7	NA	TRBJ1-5	CASSFNDRAPQPQHF	TGTGCCAGCAGCTTTAATGACAGGGCCCCTCAGCCCCAGCATTTT
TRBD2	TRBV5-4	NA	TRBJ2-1	CASSGSSGDYNEQFF	TGTGCCAGCAGCGGCTCTAGCGGGGACTACAATGAGCAGTTCTTC
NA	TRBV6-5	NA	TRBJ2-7	CASSPTKYEQYF	TGTGCCAGCAGTCCCACTAAATACGAGCAGTACTTC
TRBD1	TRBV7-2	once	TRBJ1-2	CASSLPGGVYGYTF	TGTGCCAGCAGCTTACCAGGGGGAGTATATGGCTACACCTTC
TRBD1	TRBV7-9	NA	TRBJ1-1	CASSLGTGNTEAFF	TGTGCCAGCAGCCTTGGGACAGGGAACACTGAAGCTTTCTTT
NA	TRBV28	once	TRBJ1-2	CASRPQGTNYGYTF	TGTGCCAGCAGGCCGCAGGGGACTAACTATGGCTACACCTTC
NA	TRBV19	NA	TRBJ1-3	CASSPQGRLSGNTIYF	TGTGCCAGTAGTCCTCAGGGGAGACTCTCTGGAAACACCATATATTTT
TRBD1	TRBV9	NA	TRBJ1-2	CASSPTPGQGVLGYTF	TGTGCCAGCAGCCCAACTCCGGGACAGGGGGTCTTAGGCTACACCTTC
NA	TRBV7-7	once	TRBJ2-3	CASSLFGQHTDTQYF	TGTGCCAGCAGCCTATTCGGACAGCACACAGATACGCAGTATTTT
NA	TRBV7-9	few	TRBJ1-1	CASSQGVGNTEAFF	TGTGCCAGCAGCCAAGGGGTGGGGAACACTGAAGCTTTCTTT
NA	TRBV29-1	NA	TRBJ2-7	CSVEVPRQVYEQYF	TGCAGCGTTGAAGTCCCTCGACAGGTCTACGAGCAGTACTTC
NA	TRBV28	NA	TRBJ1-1	CASSLLFNTEAFF	TGTGCCAGCAGTCTACTCTTCAACACTGAAGCTTTCTTT